This note documents a single TCR beta chain sequence. Its antigen is currently unknown. Assay: immunoSEQ multiplex PCR; the TCRdb copy retains only in-frame clones and omits some. The sample has fewer than 110,000 clones, 80% to 95% seen once; the top ten hold approximately 8.9%. The record originates from a study of T cell responses to AZD1222 COVID-19 vaccine. Findings and limits, study-wide: Reports say nearly half of spike-specific TCRs go after unmutated variant regions.

The material sequenced was peripheral blood, taken 28 days after the second AZD1222 dose. The sequence came from an adult who received the AZD1222 COVID-19 vaccine.

This CDR3 is CATSPKGSYNEQFF. In nucleotides, the CDR3 is TGTGCCACCAGCCCTAAGGGCTCCTACAATGAGCAGTTCTTC. The rearrangement joins TRBV15 to TRBJ2-1; D gene unclear. The CDR3 is 14 residues long. Trimming cost V 5 bases and J 0 bases, with 8 bases left between them. CDR1 is LNHNV, CDR2 YYDKDF, per germline (reference sequence). Complete variable domain (other parts from reference TRBV15 and TRBJ2-1): DAMVIQNPRYQVTQFGKPVTLSCSQTLNHNVMYWYQQKSSQAPKLLFHYYDKDFNNEADTPDNFQSRRPNTSFCFLDIRSPGLGDTAMYLCATSPKGSYNEQFFGPGTRLTVL.